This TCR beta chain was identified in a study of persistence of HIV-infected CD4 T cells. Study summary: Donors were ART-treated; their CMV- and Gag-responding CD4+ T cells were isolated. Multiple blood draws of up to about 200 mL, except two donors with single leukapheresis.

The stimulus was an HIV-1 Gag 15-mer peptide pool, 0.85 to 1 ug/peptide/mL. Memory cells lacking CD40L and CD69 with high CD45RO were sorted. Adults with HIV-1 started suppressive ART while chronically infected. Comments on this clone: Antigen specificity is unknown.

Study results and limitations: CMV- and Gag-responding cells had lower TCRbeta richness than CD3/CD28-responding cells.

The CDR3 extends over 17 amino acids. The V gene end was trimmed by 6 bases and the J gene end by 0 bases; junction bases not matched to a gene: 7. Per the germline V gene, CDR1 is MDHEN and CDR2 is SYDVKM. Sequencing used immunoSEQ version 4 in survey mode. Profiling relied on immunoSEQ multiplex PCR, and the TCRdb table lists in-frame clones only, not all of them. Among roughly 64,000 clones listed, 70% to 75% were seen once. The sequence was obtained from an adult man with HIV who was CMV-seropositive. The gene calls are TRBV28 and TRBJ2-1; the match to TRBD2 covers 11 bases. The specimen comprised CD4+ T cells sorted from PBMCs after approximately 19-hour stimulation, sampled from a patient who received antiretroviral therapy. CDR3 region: CASSPTSGVSSYNEQFF. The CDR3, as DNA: TGTGCCAGCAGCCCGACTAGCGGGGTTAGCTCCTACAATGAGCAGTTCTTC.